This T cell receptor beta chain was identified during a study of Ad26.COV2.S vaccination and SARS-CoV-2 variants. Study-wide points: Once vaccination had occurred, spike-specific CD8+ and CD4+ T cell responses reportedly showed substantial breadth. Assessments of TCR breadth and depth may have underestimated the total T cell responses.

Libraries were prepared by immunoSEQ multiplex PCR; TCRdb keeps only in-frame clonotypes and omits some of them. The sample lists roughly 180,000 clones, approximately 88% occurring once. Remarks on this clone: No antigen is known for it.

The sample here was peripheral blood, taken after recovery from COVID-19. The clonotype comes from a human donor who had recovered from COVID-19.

CDR3 nucleotide sequence: TGTGCCAGCAGCTTAGCGCAGGGATACGAGCAGTACTTC. As protein: CASSLAQGYEQYF. V is TRBV7-8 and J is TRBJ2-7; D might be TRBD1 (5 bases). There are 13 residues in the CDR3. Germline V gene data show CDR1 as SGHVS and CDR2 as FQNEAQ. Deletions cut 0 bases from V and 4 bases from J, with 7 bases between.